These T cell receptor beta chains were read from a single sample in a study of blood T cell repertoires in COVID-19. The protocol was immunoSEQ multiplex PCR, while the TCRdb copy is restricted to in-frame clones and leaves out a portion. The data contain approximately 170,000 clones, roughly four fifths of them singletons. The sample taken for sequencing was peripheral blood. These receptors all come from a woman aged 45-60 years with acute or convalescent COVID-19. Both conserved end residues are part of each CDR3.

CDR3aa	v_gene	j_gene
CASSSTGGSGELFF	TRBV5-1	TRBJ2-2
CASSSSSGASTGELFF	TRBV5-4	TRBJ2-2
CASSAQGRHSPLHF	TRBV2	TRBJ1-6
CASSIEFRGYGYTF	TRBV19	TRBJ1-2
CASSQEAGGVYNEQFF	TRBV14	TRBJ2-1
CASSVGGLGTEAFF	TRBV9	TRBJ1-1
CASSPDRGVYEQYF	TRBV18	TRBJ2-7
CATKQNTEAFF	TRBV25-1	TRBJ1-1
CASGLGGRKPLHF	TRBV12-5	TRBJ1-6
CASSLGGTPGYEQYF	TRBV7-6	TRBJ2-7
CASSLLQAGGMNTEAFF	TRBV28	TRBJ1-1
CASSVYPRDSSPYEQYF	TRBV10-1	TRBJ2-7
CASSPPGSGALSQYF	TRBV3-1/TRBV3-2	TRBJ2-5
CASSSGLALTGELFF	TRBV11-2	TRBJ2-2
CASREQGFSTEAFF	TRBV19	TRBJ1-1
CASIMNRALRTEAFF	TRBV19	TRBJ1-1
CASSLDPTVYGYTF	TRBV11-2	TRBJ1-2
CASSPTSRIQPEAFF	TRBV18	TRBJ1-1
CASSLGRRTASNQPQHF	TRBV18	TRBJ1-5
CASSGRAHNQPQHF	TRBV21-1	TRBJ1-5
CASSERRASYGYTF	TRBV6-1	TRBJ1-2
CASSLIRGYEQYF	TRBV14	TRBJ2-7
CASSQGLYSGNTIYF	TRBV3-1/TRBV3-2	TRBJ1-3
CASSPRLSEQYF	TRBV14	TRBJ2-7
CASSPLYNEQFF	TRBV18	TRBJ2-1
CASSLASGRGNTEAFF	TRBV5-4	TRBJ1-1
CASSRDRASYEQYF	TRBV14	TRBJ2-7
CASSSGQGSRLNEQFF	TRBV7-2	TRBJ2-1
CASSLRLSGYTF	TRBV28	TRBJ1-2
CASSLNREKAFF	TRBV7-8	TRBJ1-1
CASSTAGFYGYTF	TRBV28	TRBJ1-2
CATRMAVSTDTQYF	TRBV19	TRBJ2-3
CASRSPGGNEQFF	TRBV12-3/TRBV12-4	TRBJ2-1
CASTRGVAKGGNEQFF	TRBV5-6	TRBJ2-1
CASSQGVTDLYEQYF	TRBV6-6	TRBJ2-7
CASSRTGGSTEAFF	TRBV5-1	TRBJ1-1
CASSSNRDGQYGYTF	TRBV19	TRBJ1-2
CASSRFRDRDNQPQHF	TRBV6-6	TRBJ1-5
CASSPSRDSGHYGYTF	TRBV18	TRBJ1-2
CASRLGGWDTEAFF	TRBV6-5	TRBJ1-1
CASSGQLAGIYEQYF	TRBV7-2	TRBJ2-7